The T cell receptor beta chain under discussion was sequenced for a study of control samples from healthy donors and cancer patients. There are 16 residues in the CDR3. Per the germline V gene, CDR1 is SNHLY and CDR2 is FYNNEI. Trimming cost V 0 bases and J 4 bases, with 15 bases left between them. Repertoires were generated with immunoSEQ multiplex PCR, while TCRdb's copy carries only in-frame clones and drops some. Among approximately 140,000 clones, about nine tenths were seen once, and the ten largest hold approximately 8.6%. The V and J genes are TRBV2 and TRBJ2-5; D remains ambiguous. Sequenced: blood. The origin of this receptor is a woman aged 30 to 39 in good health. In DNA, the CDR3 is TGTGCCAGCAGTGAAGCGCTTCTGGCTAACGGAGAGACCCAGTACTTC. It codes for CASSEALLANGETQYF.